The following is a TCR beta chain sequence with its context. The sample originates from a study of cytomegalovirus exposure and HLA in healthy donors. About the research overall: Researchers found that roughly 77% of over 350 genotyped donors fell within the Caucasian-associated ancestry cluster.

This PCR relied on a set of 60 Vbeta primers and 13 Jbeta primers. Clones were sequenced by immunoSEQ multiplex PCR, and TCRdb holds only the in-frame ones, with some missing. The sample gives 95,000 to 150,000 clones, around 80% of which show up once; more than 3% is in the top ten. The length of the CDR3 is 16 residues. Trimming took 3 bases from V and 0 from J, leaving 13 bases between them. Germline-derived CDR1 and CDR2 are SGDLS and YYNGEE. The genes are TRBV9 and TRBJ1-3; a weak D match, TRBD1 (6 bases). The clonotype was recovered from a man in his thirties or forties in good health and CMV-seronegative. What was sequenced was PBMCs. Here the CDR3 DNA reads TGTGCCAGCAGCGATGACAGGCGGCTCTCTGGAAACACCATATATTTT. Translation: CASSDDRRLSGNTIYF.